The 28 T cell receptor beta chains in this list originate from one sample, sequenced in a study of blood T cell repertoires in COVID-19 (dated by TCRdb to the early 2020s). Library preparation employed the immunoSEQ multiplex PCR assay. Not all clones reach the TCRdb copy of this immuneACCESS table, which keeps in-frame sequences only. Checked studies attribute under half of the gap to unresolved V genes and leave the rest unexplained. In this sample the table shows about 480,000 clones, around nine tenths of which occur a single time. The ten largest clonotypes hold around 7.9% of the sample. Sequencing used PBMCs or T cells enriched from blood (not recorded which). The receptors derive from a woman aged 55-69 years who had recovered from COVID-19.

The gene calls are TRBV9 and TRBJ2-3; D is undetermined. This CDR3 region has 14 residues. Germline V gene sequence: CDR1 SGDLS, CDR2 YYNGEE. V lost 6 bases and J lost 0, with 11 bases in between. In DNA, the CDR3 is TGTGCCAGCACCCGGGTGGATAGCACAGATACGCAGTATTTT. Translating gives CASTRVDSTDTQYF. The full variable domain, completed using reference TRBV9 and TRBJ2-3, is DSGVTQTPKHLITATGQRVTLRCSPRSGDLSVYWYQQSLDQGLQFLIQYYNGEERAKGNILERFSAQQFPDLHSELNLSSLELGDSALYFCASTRVDSTDTQYFGPGTRLTVL.

This chain uses TRBV24-1 with TRBJ2-1, with TRBD2 matching 11 bases. The length of the CDR3 is 18 residues. The germline V gene has CDR1 KGHDR and CDR2 SFDVKD. V lost 0 bases to trimming and J lost 4 bases; unmatched junction nucleotides: 7. The CDR3 reads CATSDLPSGGPGYNEQFF. The CDR3 nucleotides read TGTGCCACCAGTGATTTGCCTAGCGGGGGGCCGGGGTACAATGAGCAGTTCTTC.

In nucleotides, the CDR3 is TGTGCCAGCAGCTTGGAGGTGGGAGCGCCCCACCAAGAGACCCAGTACTTC. As protein: CASSLEVGAPHQETQYF. The J gene is TRBJ2-5, the V gene TRBV3-1 (or the pseudogene TRBV3-2); the D gene is possibly TRBD2 (5 bases). CDR1 LGHDT and CDR2 YNNKEL come from the germline V gene (reference sequence). This CDR3 is 17 amino acids long. Trimming left V 5 bases short and J 0 bases short, with 19 bases between.

This chain uses TRBV7-9 with TRBJ1-2; D uncertain. V was pared by 8 bases and J by 0 bases, with 19 bases between. The CDR3 is 16 amino acids. Germline assignment: CDR1 SEHNR and CDR2 FQNEAQ (reference sequence). CDR3 region: CASLPQTPITNYGYTF. The CDR3 DNA is TGTGCCAGCCTCCCCCAGACTCCCATTACTAACTATGGCTACACCTTC.

The chain combines TRBV5-3 with TRBJ2-7, with 7 bases that match TRBD1. TRBV5-3 is sorted into the ORF group, with uncertain function. J gave up 2 bases and V 5 bases, and 1 base lay outside the gene matches. The CDR3 is 12 residues long. The CDR3 bases are TGTGCCAGAAGGACAGGGCCCTACGAGCAGTACGTC. Residues: CARRTGPYEQYV.

The rearrangement uses TRBV10-3 and TRBJ2-7, with a possible D match to TRBD2 (7 bases). The CDR3 is made up of 13 amino acids. Between the trimmed V and J ends, which lost 11 bases and 0 bases, there was a span of 14 bases. Germline-derived CDR1 and CDR2 are ENHRY and SYGVKD. The CDR3, as DNA: TGTGCCTCCCGGGGGGCCAGCTCCTACGAGCAGTACGTC. Its protein product is CASRGASSYEQYV.

The chain joins TRBV9 to TRBJ1-4; D call uncertain. Germline assignment: CDR1 SGDLS and CDR2 YYNGEE. This CDR3 has 14 amino acids. Deletions cut 0 bases from V and 6 bases from J, with 9 bases between. DNA for the CDR3: TGTGCCAGCAGCGTAGGAGGGATTGATGAAAAACTGTTTTTT. Encoded protein: CASSVGGIDEKLFF.

In this sample, this clone turned up many times. Additional DNA sequences in this sample encode the identical CDR3. This rearrangement joins TRBV19 to TRBJ1-2; D unresolved. V was clipped by 1 base and J by 2 bases, with 5 bases between them. Germline V CDR1 and CDR2: LNHDA, SQIVND (reference sequence). The CDR3 contains 13 residues. CDR3 sequence reads: CASSIALNYGYTF. For the CDR3, the DNA is TGTGCCAGTAGTATAGCACTAAACTATGGCTACACCTTC.

The CDR3 reads CASRRDRGRTEAFF. The CDR3 DNA reads as TGTGCCAGCAGAAGGGACAGGGGGAGGACTGAAGCTTTCTTT. The V call is TRBV5-4, the J call TRBJ1-1, with 11 bases matching TRBD1. With V trimmed by 5 bases and J by 5 bases, 5 bases remained unmatched. CDR1 and CDR2 from the germline V gene are SGHNT and YYREEE (reference sequence). The CDR3 is 14 residues long.

The V gene is TRBV4-1, the J gene TRBJ1-2; tentatively, D is TRBD1 (5 bases). CDR1 and CDR2 (germline): MGHRA, YSYEKL. This CDR3 spans 15 amino acids. Deletions cut 0 bases from V and 5 bases from J, with 13 bases between. CDR3 nucleotide sequence: TGCGCCAGCAGCCAAGACGGGACGGCGGGATATGGCTACACCTTC. Its translation is CASSQDGTAGYGYTF.

CDR3 region: CASSSGLAPYEQYF. CDR3 nucleotide sequence: TGCGCCAGCAGCTCCGGGTTGGCCCCTTACGAGCAGTACTTC. V is TRBV5-1 and J is TRBJ2-7; D is unclear. Germline V gene lookup returns CDR1 SGHRS and CDR2 YFSETQ. Trimming took off 3 bases at V and 4 bases at J, with 14 bases between the two ends. The length of the CDR3 is 14 residues.

The CDR3 loop is CASSPPQVGNEQFF. CDR3 bases: TGTGCCAGCAGCCCCCCCCAGGTTGGGAATGAGCAGTTCTTC. The chain has TRBV5-5 and TRBJ2-1; the D is unclear. Germline V gene lookup returns CDR1 SGHKS and CDR2 YYEKEE (reference sequence). The CDR3 totals 14 residues. Trimming removed 4 bases from V and 7 bases from J, with 15 bases in between.

This chain connects TRBV10-3 to TRBJ2-7, with 8 bases fitting TRBD2. CDR1 is ENHRY and CDR2 is SYGVKD in the germline V gene. The CDR3 spans 14 residues. V dropped 5 bases and J dropped 6; count of bases not matched to a gene: 9. The chain's CDR3 is CAISPGTRIGEQYV. In DNA form, the CDR3 reads TGTGCCATCAGTCCTGGGACTAGAATAGGCGAGCAGTACGTC.

This clone appeared a few times. J is TRBJ2-2 and V is TRBV5-1; possibly TRBD1 for D (5 bases). The CDR3 runs to 15 residues. The germline V gene has CDR1 SGHRS and CDR2 YFSETQ. Deletions cut 0 bases from V and 5 bases from J, with 11 bases between. The CDR3 loop is CASSLVQGGTGELFF. The CDR3 DNA reads as TGCGCCAGCAGCTTGGTTCAGGGTGGTACCGGGGAGCTGTTTTTT.

The chain joins TRBV19 to TRBJ2-3; 7 positions agree with TRBD2. Germline CDR1 and CDR2: LNHDA and SQIVND (reference sequence). The CDR3 length is 15 residues. Unmatched junction bases numbered 12, after V lost 6 bases and J lost 6 bases. The CDR3 protein is CASSLPGRGVDTQYF. CDR3 DNA: TGTGCCAGTAGCCTCCCCGGCCGGGGGGTCGATACGCAGTATTTT.

The V gene is TRBV4-1, the J gene TRBJ1-4; 8 positions match TRBD1. After removal of 1 base from V and 3 bases from J, the junction contained 10 bases not matched to a gene. Germline V gives CDR1 MGHRA, CDR2 YSYEKL. The CDR3 runs 18 residues. The CDR3 DNA is TGCGCCAGCAGCCAAGCGATGCCCCAGGGGGCGGCTAATGAAAAACTGTTTTTT. Translated, it gives CASSQAMPQGAANEKLFF.

In DNA form, the CDR3 reads TGTGCCAGCGGGTGGGCGTCGAGCTCCTACGAGCAGTACGTC. Protein product: CASGWASSSYEQYV. V usage is TRBV6-5 and J usage is TRBJ2-7; D is ambiguous. V was trimmed by 8 bases and J by 0 bases, leaving 14 bases between them. This CDR3 region has 14 residues. The V gene's germline CDR1 is MNHEY and CDR2 SVGAGI.

V gene TRBV2 combines with J gene TRBJ1-2, with D possibly TRBD1 on 6 matching bases. Germline CDR1 reads SNHLY; CDR2 reads FYNNEI. The CDR3 length is 14 residues. V shed 6 bases and J shed 3 bases, with 14 bases lying between them. The CDR3 loop is CASRLGQWDYGYTF. Here the CDR3 DNA reads TGTGCCAGCAGGTTAGGACAGTGGGACTATGGCTACACCTTC.

V and J are TRBV24-1 and TRBJ2-1; 9 bases agree with TRBD1. With V trimmed by 4 bases and J by 7 bases, 7 bases remained unmatched. The V gene's germline CDR1 is KGHDR and CDR2 SFDVKD. The CDR3 runs 15 residues. In nucleotides, the CDR3 is TGTGCCACCAGTGACGTGGACAGGGGAAGAAATGAGCAGTTCTTC. Translating gives CATSDVDRGRNEQFF.

V and J are TRBV24-1 and TRBJ1-2; D perhaps matches TRBD1 (6 bases). The germline CDR1 and CDR2 sequences are KGHDR and SFDVKD. The V and J ends lost 6 bases and 6 bases respectively, with 13 bases between them. This CDR3 region has 13 residues. CDR3 bases: TGTGCCACCAGTTCCTCAGGGGAGAATGGCTACACCTTC. Encoded protein: CATSSSGENGYTF.

The V gene is TRBV4-1, the J gene TRBJ2-3, with 9 bases matching TRBD1. CDR1 MGHRA and CDR2 YSYEKL come from the germline V gene. The CDR3 totals 15 residues. Trimming took 2 bases from V and 6 from J; bases not matched to a gene: 6. In DNA form, the CDR3 reads TGCGCCAGCAGCCAAACAGGGGGCCTCGGGGATACGCAGTATTTT. Encoded protein: CASSQTGGLGDTQYF.

The rearrangement links TRBV3-1 (or the pseudogene TRBV3-2) to TRBJ1-6; 7 bases map to TRBD1. Trimming removed 4 bases from V and 5 bases from J; junction bases left unmatched: 11. Germline V CDR1 and CDR2: LGHDT, YNNKEL (reference sequence). The CDR3 totals 17 residues. CDR3 protein: CASSRRQGPFDNSPLHF. Written as DNA, the CDR3 is TGTGCCAGCAGCCGAAGACAGGGCCCTTTCGATAATTCACCCCTCCACTTT.

The rearrangement links TRBV3-1 (or the pseudogene TRBV3-2) to TRBJ1-2, with TRBD1 matching over 8 bases. Per the germline V gene, CDR1 is LGHDT and CDR2 is YNNKEL (reference sequence). J was trimmed by 4 bases and V by 4 bases; bases with no gene match: 8. This CDR3 is 15 amino acids long. The chain's CDR3 is CASSLRTGRGYGYTF. The CDR3 region has the DNA TGTGCCAGCAGCCTACGGACAGGGAGGGGCTATGGCTACACCTTC.

This rearrangement joins TRBV4-2 to TRBJ2-2; 13 bases map to TRBD2. The CDR3 is 20 residues long. V lost 1 base to trimming and J lost 3 bases; unmatched junction nucleotides: 11. Germline lookup yields CDR1 LGHNA and CDR2 YNFKEQ. CDR3 loop: CASSQAPQALAGGDTGELFF. The CDR3 DNA is TGTGCCAGCAGCCAAGCCCCCCAGGCACTAGCGGGGGGGGACACCGGGGAGCTGTTTTTT.

This chain connects TRBV7-8 to TRBJ1-6; D remains ambiguous. CDR3 length equals 21 residues. Germline V gives CDR1 SGHVS, CDR2 FQNEAQ. V lost 5 bases to trimming and J lost 0 bases, with 26 bases between them. The CDR3 DNA is TGTGCCAGCAGCCCCACTCCCCTGCGGGTTGGGGAGAGCTCCTATAATTCACCCCTCCACTTT. This sequence encodes CASSPTPLRVGESSYNSPLHF.

Only one count was recorded for this clone. CDR3 region: CASSLEARLFGSPLHF. CDR3 in DNA: TGTGCCAGCAGCTTAGAGGCCAGGTTGTTTGGTTCACCCCTCCACTTT. V usage is TRBV7-2 and J usage is TRBJ1-6; D not certain. The germline V gene encodes CDR1 SGHTA and CDR2 FQGNSA. V lost 1 base and J lost 9, with 16 bases in between. CDR3 length: 16 residues.

The V gene is TRBV30, the J gene TRBJ1-1; D is uncertain. The V gene's germline CDR1 is GTSNPN and CDR2 SVGIG (reference sequence). CDR3 length: 12 amino acids. V lost 2 bases to trimming and J lost 3 bases, with 7 bases between them. The CDR3 coding sequence is TGTGCCTGGAGTCCAGTGGACACTGAAGCTTTCTTT. Protein: CAWSPVDTEAFF.

The chain carries TRBV11-3 and TRBJ2-1; possible D gene TRBD1, 5 bases. There are 13 residues in the CDR3. CDR1 and CDR2 from the germline V gene are SGHNT and YENEEA. V was clipped by 5 bases and J by 6 bases, with 11 bases between them. CDR3 DNA sequence: TGTGCCAGCAGCCGCCAGGGTGGCAATGAGCAGTTCTTC. Residues: CASSRQGGNEQFF.